The TCR beta chain described here comes from a study of beta chain features in type 1 diabetes. The germline V and J ends were trimmed by 4 bases and 7 bases, with 16 bases remaining between them. Germline V lookup: CDR1 MNHEY, CDR2 SMNVEV (reference sequence). This CDR3 is built from 14 residues. Every bit of the isolated RNA underwent reverse transcription, so sequencing read expressed TCRB transcripts. Assay: immunoSEQ multiplex PCR; the TCRdb copy retains only in-frame clones and omits some. The sample includes 300,000 to 350,000 clones, approximately 13% seen only once; the top ten take about 0.016%. Study findings and constraints: The study found moderately but significantly shorter TCRB CDR3s in all four CD4+ subsets of Type 1 diabetes patients.

About this clone: No antigen is known for it.

This TCR was recovered from a woman aged 18-30 years with type 1 diabetes. The J gene is TRBJ1-1, the V gene TRBV27, with D possibly TRBD1 on 5 matching bases. The source material was naive CD4+ T cells from blood. As DNA, the CDR3 is TGTGCCAGCAGTTATAAAGGGGCAGCGAGTGAAGCTTTCTTT. It codes for CASSYKGAASEAFF.